This T cell receptor beta chain derives from a study of T cell repertoires and HLA-DP antigens. Study at large: In vitro CD4+ alloreactivity was against HeLa-presented HLA-DP.

Amplification used primers for 54 TRBV and 13 TRBJ segments. Each pre-culture CD4+ sample aimed for a few hundred thousand T cell genomes at deep resolution. The repertoire was sequenced with immunoSEQ multiplex PCR; TCRdb's copy has only in-frame clones and lacks some. The table records roughly 120,000 clones, more than 85% of them present only once. Comment on this clone: Antigen specificity is unknown.

With V trimmed by 3 bases and J by 2 bases, 8 bases remained unmatched. The V gene's germline CDR1 is SGDLS and CDR2 YYNGEE. The CDR3 contains 17 residues. The receptor was isolated from a young woman in good health and CMV-seronegative. The chain uses TRBV9 and TRBJ2-3; 11 positions match TRBD2. Sequenced sample: CD4+ T cells from PBMCs. CDR3 bases: TGTGCCAGCAGCGCCCGTCCACTAGCGGGAGTCACAGATACGCAGTATTTT. Its translation is CASSARPLAGVTDTQYF.